This T cell receptor beta chain was found in a study of blood T cells in healthy people across ages. As to this clonotype: The antigen is undetermined. One end of the junction varies from germline; a read error may be responsible.

Next came a second PCR, run for about 7 to 12 cycles, which used a sample-barcoded 5' primer along with a J-beta primer mix. With 12 random nucleotides, a template-switch adaptor tagged each individual cDNA molecule. TCRdb called the 5' RACE reads again in MiXCR, with one record for every CDR3 protein. The profile shows roughly 730,000 distinct CDR3 sequences, around three fifths of them singletons. Points from the study as a whole: Investigators treated diversity estimates from one million T cells as underestimates. Possibly confounding the expanded clonotype changes was the fact that donor CMV status was unknown.

The germline gives CDR1 MNHEY, CDR2 SVGEGT. The CDR3 length is 17 residues. The receptor comes from a man aged 35-49 years in good health. The J gene is TRBJ2-1, the V gene TRBV6-2 or TRBV6-3; the match to TRBD2 covers 15 bases. Sequenced material: blood. CDR3 nucleotides: TGTGCCCGCAGATCCGGGACTAGCGGGAGGCTTGACAATGAGCAGTTCTTC. This gives the protein CARRSGTSGRLDNEQFF.